This T cell receptor beta chain is from a study of blood T cell repertoires in COVID-19. Study-wide context: Samples came from the United States, Italy and Spain, spanning acute and convalescent COVID-19. The analysed material was cDNA or gDNA that came from T cells, B-cell-depleted T cells, or PBMCs.

This clone was picked up a small number of times. Source study methods: Scientists estimated how many nucleated cells there were by amplifying reference gene primers. This table comes from immunoSEQ multiplex PCR, and its TCRdb copy is limited to in-frame clones, with some not included. That table is the source of V, J and clone size, and D and trimming were worked out from the DNA. The sample lists some 80,000 clones; 78% were seen once. This CDR3 has 16 amino acids. Trimming took 4 bases from V and 0 from J; bases not matched to a gene: 7. Germline loops: CDR1 MGHRA, CDR2 YSYEKL. The rearrangement links TRBV4-1 to TRBJ1-2, with 8 nucleotides matching TRBD1. This clonotype was sampled from a human donor in a cohort sampled during active COVID-19. Sequencing used peripheral blood. This CDR3 is CASSLDRVLPNYGYTF. The CDR3 DNA sequence: TGCGCCAGCAGCCTGGACAGGGTATTACCTAACTATGGCTACACCTTC.